This TCR beta chain was retrieved from a study of blood T cell repertoires in COVID-19. Study-level information: Acute and convalescent COVID-19 samples came from the United States, Italy and Spain. T cells, B-cell-depleted T cells, or PBMCs supplied cDNA or gDNA.

J was trimmed by 0 bases and V by 2 bases; bases with no gene match: 2. Germline V CDR1 and CDR2: KGHSH, LQKENI. The CDR3 runs to 15 residues. Recruited during active infection, patients (from Seattle) were subsequently followed longitudinally. Authors' processing steps: Amplification from reference gene primers served as the basis for estimated nucleated cell counts. Assay: immunoSEQ multiplex PCR; the TCRdb copy retains only in-frame clones and omits some. The DNA gave D and trimming, while V, J and clone size come from that table. This sample has 150,000 to 200,000 clones, with 81% found just once.

The chain recombines TRBV18 with TRBJ2-3; the match to TRBD2 covers 7 bases. The sequence was obtained from a woman in her thirties or forties with COVID-19, enrolled during active disease. Source material: peripheral blood. CDR3 DNA sequence: TGTGCCAGCTCACCATACGGGGGGAGCACAGATACGCAGTATTTT. Its translation: CASSPYGGSTDTQYF. The full variable domain, in which reference TRBV18 and TRBJ2-3 provide the parts outside the CDR3, is NAGVMQNPRHLVRRRGQEARLRCSPMKGHSHVYWYRQLPEEGLKFMVYLQKENIIDESGMPKERFSAEFPKEGPSILRIQQVVRGDSAAYFCASSPYGGSTDTQYFGPGTRLTVL.